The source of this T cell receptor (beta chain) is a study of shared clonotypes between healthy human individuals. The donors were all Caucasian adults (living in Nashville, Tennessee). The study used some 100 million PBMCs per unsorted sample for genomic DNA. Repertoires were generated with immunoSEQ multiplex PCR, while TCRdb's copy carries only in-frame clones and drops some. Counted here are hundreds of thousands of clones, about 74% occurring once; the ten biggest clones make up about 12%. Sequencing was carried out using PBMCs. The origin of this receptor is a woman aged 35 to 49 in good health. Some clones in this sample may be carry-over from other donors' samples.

This CDR3 is CASSSQEQETQYF. In DNA, the CDR3 is TGTGCCAGCAGCTCCCAAGAACAAGAGACCCAGTACTTC. This chain links TRBV11-3 with TRBJ2-5, with D uncertain. Germline V gene lookup returns CDR1 SGHNT and CDR2 YENEEA. V gave up 4 bases and J gave up 2 bases, with 8 bases separating them. The CDR3 contains 13 residues.